This T cell receptor beta chain derives from a study of T-cell memory formation after mild COVID-19. Study-wide findings and caveats: SARS-CoV-2 specificity was not confirmed for second-wave clones peaking on day 37. Pre-infection memory held some responding clones, suggesting pre-existing cross-reactive T cells responded. Later expanders leaned toward CD4+, whereas clones contracting from day 15 to 85 were balanced CD4/CD8.

TCRdb fed the 5' RACE reads into MiXCR, producing one record per CDR3 protein. In the table there are about 560,000 distinct CDR3 sequences, roughly 21% of which are singletons. This clonotype has more than one count but fewer than ten. Its antigen is undetermined. V lost 4 bases, J lost 3 bases, and 3 bases stayed unmatched. Germline CDR1 and CDR2: SQVTM and ANQGSEA. CDR3 size: 13 residues. The TCR was taken from an adult woman who had mild COVID-19 (a few samples of this study predate the infection). Cell type and time point are not known. Sequenced sample: PBMCs or a T cell subset sorted from them (not recorded which). J is TRBJ2-7 and V is TRBV29-1, with 10 bases that match TRBD2. As DNA, the CDR3 is TGCAGCGTTGTACTAGCGGGAAGCTACGAGCAGTACTTC. Translation: CSVVLAGSYEQYF.